This T cell receptor (beta chain) stems from a study of T cell repertoires in cytomegalovirus infection. Study background: Epitope selection comprised recently identified HLA-C-restricted CMV epitopes and well-studied HLA-B-restricted CMV epitopes. Matching HLA type, along with CMV infection, was indicated by public TCR beta signatures.

Study-wide points: There were carriers of CMV plus the relevant HLA, and cumulative public TCR beta family frequency identified them.

Trimming took off 5 bases at V and 1 base at J, with 8 bases between the two ends. Germline CDR1 SGHVS, CDR2 FNYEAQ. The CDR3 consists of 13 residues. Remarks on this clonotype: Its antigen is unidentified.

TCRdb called the reads again in MiXCR, with one record for every CDR3 protein. The sample lists about a million distinct CDR3 sequences; roughly 30% were seen once. This receptor was taken from a human donor in good health (CMV status not recorded). Some clones in this sample may be carry-over from other donors' samples. This chain uses TRBV7-6 with TRBJ1-1; no reliable D call. The material sequenced was cultured CD8+ T cells from PBMCs, taken from culture after CMV antigen stimulation. In nucleotides, the CDR3 is TGTGCCAGCAGCGCTAGGGAGAACACTGAAGCTTTCTTT. Protein product: CASSARENTEAFF.